These 10 T cell receptor beta chains originate from one sample sequenced in a study of shared clonotypes between healthy human individuals (dated by TCRdb to about 2020). The method behind the library was the immunoSEQ multiplex PCR assay. TCRdb limited this immuneACCESS table to in-frame rearrangements with V and J called. A share of clones is missing; checked studies link under half to unresolved V genes, and the rest is unexplained. The sample table holds 2.5 million or so clones, of which about 92% were seen once. The ten largest account for 0.11% to 0.15% of the sample. The specimen sequenced was naive CD4+ T cells sorted from blood. The intended sense of this specimen's cell subset or site label: CD45RA+ positively selected. The receptor source for this set is a man aged 18 to 29 in good health.

The chain employs TRBV28 and TRBJ2-7, with D unresolved. V lost 3 bases, J lost 6 bases, and 18 bases lay in between. Germline CDR1 is MDHEN and CDR2 is SYDVKM. The CDR3 is 15 amino acids. The CDR3 DNA follows: TGTGCCAGCAGTTTCTATGTTACCGGGCCGACCGAGCAGTACTTC. Amino acids: CASSFYVTGPTEQYF.

V usage is TRBV19 and J usage is TRBJ1-1; 8 positions match TRBD1. CDR1 LNHDA and CDR2 SQIVND come from the germline V gene (reference sequence). The CDR3 runs 16 residues. With 3 bases clipped from V and 2 bases from J, the junction kept 8 bases outside the gene matches. The CDR3 region has the DNA TGTGCCAGTAGTATGGACAGGGAAGTTATTAACACTGAAGCTTTCTTT. Translated: CASSMDREVINTEAFF. The whole variable domain, filled in from reference TRBV19 and TRBJ1-1, reads DGGITQSPKYLFRKEGQNVTLSCEQNLNHDAMYWYRQDPGQGLRLIYYSQIVNDFQKGDIAEGYSVSREKKESFPLTVTSAQKNPTAFYLCASSMDREVINTEAFFGQGTRLTVV.

The gene calls are TRBV11-2 and TRBJ1-6; maybe TRBD1 (5 bases). V lost 6 bases to trimming and J lost 6 bases, with 15 bases between them. Looked up from germline, CDR1 is SGHAT and CDR2 is FQNNGV. This CDR3 is built from 15 residues. The CDR3 loop is CASSPQGSSNSPLHF. CDR3 sequence (DNA): TGTGCCAGCAGTCCGCAGGGATCGAGTAATTCACCCCTCCACTTT.

The chain uses TRBV27 and TRBJ2-3, with D unclear. Germline CDR1 and CDR2: MNHEY and SMNVEV (reference sequence). The CDR3 spans 15 residues. The V gene lost 8 bases and the J gene lost 3 bases, with 18 bases spanning the gap. CDR3 region: CASSRVRFETDTQYF. For the CDR3, the DNA is TGTGCCAGCTCTCGTGTGCGGTTTGAGACAGATACGCAGTATTTT.

The rearrangement joins TRBV6-5 to TRBJ1-2; the D is unclear. There are 13 residues in the CDR3. Germline V gives CDR1 MNHEY, CDR2 SVGAGI. Trimming pared 10 bases from V and 0 bases from J, leaving 12 bases between. In DNA form, the CDR3 reads TGTGCCACCCCACGAGTCGCTAACTATGGCTACACCTTC. This gives the protein CATPRVANYGYTF.

This chain joins TRBV7-6 and TRBJ2-3; possible D gene TRBD2, 6 bases. Germline values: CDR1 SGHVS, CDR2 FNYEAQ. CDR3 size: 15 residues. V was pared by 2 bases and J by 0 bases, with 9 bases between. The CDR3, as DNA: TGTGCCAGCAGCTTACGGGACTCGAGCACAGATACGCAGTATTTT. Translation: CASSLRDSSTDTQYF. Drawing the rest from reference TRBV7-6 and TRBJ2-3, the complete variable domain is GAGVSQSPRYKVTKRGQDVALRCDPISGHVSLYWYRQALGQGPEFLTYFNYEAQQDKSGLPNDRFSAERPEGSISTLTIQRTEQRDSAMYRCASSLRDSSTDTQYFGPGTRLTVL.

The genes are TRBV10-2 and TRBJ1-5; TRBD1 matches at 7 bases. Per the germline V gene, CDR1 is WSHSY and CDR2 is SAAADI. V shed 4 bases, J shed 6 bases, and the junction held 9 bases outside the gene matches. CDR3 size: 15 residues. The CDR3 spells CASSVGGGRGQPQHF. DNA of the CDR3: TGCGCCAGCAGTGTAGGAGGGGGCCGTGGTCAGCCCCAGCATTTT.

The gene calls are TRBV5-1 and TRBJ2-6; 9 bases are shared with TRBD1. In germline, CDR1 is SGHRS, CDR2 YFSETQ. The ends lost 4 bases at V and 2 bases at J; junction bases unmatched: 10. CDR3 size: 18 residues. The CDR3 DNA is TGCGCCAGCAGCGGAACGGACAGGGGTTCGCCTGGGGCCAACGTCCTGACTTTC. As protein: CASSGTDRGSPGANVLTF.

V gene TRBV11-3 combines with J gene TRBJ2-1; no clear D gene. CDR1 and CDR2 (germline): SGHNT, YENEEA. The CDR3 totals 17 residues. Trimming left V 2 bases short and J 2 bases short, with 16 bases between. CDR3: CASSLPNAITPYNEQFF. The CDR3 nucleotides are TGTGCCAGCAGCTTACCGAACGCGATAACTCCCTACAATGAGCAGTTCTTC.

V usage is TRBV7-6 and J usage is TRBJ1-4; D is undetermined. V gave up 5 bases and J gave up 7 bases, with 14 bases separating them. Per the germline V gene, CDR1 is SGHVS and CDR2 is FNYEAQ. The CDR3 length is 14 residues. The CDR3 spells CASSQTSFGEKLFF. CDR3 bases: TGTGCCAGCAGCCAAACATCATTCGGTGAAAAACTGTTTTTT.